The rows below give T cell receptor beta chains drawn from one sample of a study of beta chain features in type 1 diabetes. The data were produced by immunoSEQ multiplex PCR, yet TCRdb's version contains in-frame clones alone and is incomplete. The table includes around 340,000 clones, around 19% detected once. The sequencing input was naive CD4+ T cells from blood. The receptors originated from a woman between 18 and 29 years old in good health. The CDR3 runs from the conserved cysteine through the conserved F or W. The D gene is left open where the match is weak. Size is omitted from some rows. Given values are once, few, many or a class for expanded clones.

J | V | D | size | DNA | CDR3
TRBJ2-1 | TRBV18 | TRBD2 | few | TGTGCCAGCTCACCGTACGGGAGGCCCAATGAGCAGTTCTTC | CASSPYGRPNEQFF
TRBJ2-3 | TRBV4-1 | - | - | TGCGCCAGCAGCCAAGTTGGCGGGGTAGGGACAGATACGCAGTATTTT | CASSQVGGVGTDTQYF
TRBJ2-1 | TRBV5-4 | - | few | TGTGCCAGCAGCGCGGGACCCCGCGAGCAGTTCTTC | CASSAGPREQFF
TRBJ2-7 | TRBV6-6 | TRBD1 | - | TGTGCCAGCAGAGCCGGGACAGGCTACGAGCAGTACTTC | CASRAGTGYEQYF
TRBJ1-2 | TRBV7-9 | TRBD1 | few | TGTGCCAGCAGCTCTACCCGGGACAGGGGGCCCCTGGGGTTTGGCTACACCTTC | CASSSTRDRGPLGFGYTF
TRBJ1-6 | TRBV4-3 | TRBD1 | - | TGCGCCAGCAGCCAAGAGCGGGGACAGAATAATTCACCCCTCCACTTT | CASSQERGQNNSPLHF
TRBJ2-7 | TRBV7-2 | TRBD2 | few | TGTGCCAGCAGCACCGGGACTAGCGGACTCTACGAGCAGTACTTC | CASSTGTSGLYEQYF
TRBJ2-5 | TRBV18 | TRBD1 | - | TGTGCCAGCTCAAGAGGGACAGGGGAGACCCAGTACTTC | CASSRGTGETQYF
TRBJ2-2 | TRBV5-1 | - | few | TGCGCCAGCAGCTATAGGACTGGGGCGAACACCGGGGAGCTGTTTTTT | CASSYRTGANTGELFF
TRBJ1-2 | TRBV10-3 | TRBD1 | few | TGTGCCATCACACAGGGGGATGGCTACACCTTC | CAITQGDGYTF
TRBJ2-7 | TRBV5-6 | - | - | TGTGCCAGCAGCCTTCCTCCAGGGAACGAGCAGTACTTC | CASSLPPGNEQYF
TRBJ2-5 | TRBV7-9 | TRBD2 | few | TGTGCCAGCAGCTTAGGGGCGGGAGCAGAGACCCAGTACTTC | CASSLGAGAETQYF
TRBJ2-1 | TRBV10-3 | TRBD2 | - | TGTGCCATCAGTGACCCTAGCGGGAGAGGGGATGAGCAGTTCTTC | CAISDPSGRGDEQFF
TRBJ2-1 | TRBV4-1 | TRBD2 | - | TGCGCCAGCAGCCTTACCCCGCTGACTAGCGGGAGGGCCAGTGAGCAGTTCTTC | CASSLTPLTSGRASEQFF
TRBJ1-1 | TRBV19 | - | few | TGTGCCAGTAGTATAGACAGAATAGGAGTTGCCACTGAAGCTTTCTTT | CASSIDRIGVATEAFF
TRBJ1-2 | TRBV6-6 | - | few | TGTGCCAGCAGCCAACAGGGCTGGTATGGCTACACCTTC | CASSQQGWYGYTF
TRBJ2-3 | TRBV5-6 | TRBD2 | - | TGTGCCAGCAGCCGGGGAGGGGTAACAGATACGCAGTATTTT | CASSRGGVTDTQYF
TRBJ2-2 | TRBV4-1 | - | - | TGCGCCAGCAGCCGGCAGCGGGACACCGGGGAGCTGTTTTTT | CASSRQRDTGELFF
TRBJ2-1 | TRBV7-2 | - | few | TGTGCCAGCAGCTTCTCTGCAGGGCTTAGGAATGAGCAGTTCTTC | CASSFSAGLRNEQFF
TRBJ2-7 | TRBV6-5 | - | few | TGTGCCAGCAGTTCTCAAAGAGGTTACTACGAGCAGTACTTC | CASSSQRGYYEQYF
TRBJ2-1 | TRBV19 | - | - | TGTGCCAGTAGTATACTGACTCGAGGTGAGCAGTTCTTC | CASSILTRGEQFF
TRBJ1-1 | TRBV6-6 | - | few | TGTGCCACCGCCGGGGGTATTTTT | CATAGGIF